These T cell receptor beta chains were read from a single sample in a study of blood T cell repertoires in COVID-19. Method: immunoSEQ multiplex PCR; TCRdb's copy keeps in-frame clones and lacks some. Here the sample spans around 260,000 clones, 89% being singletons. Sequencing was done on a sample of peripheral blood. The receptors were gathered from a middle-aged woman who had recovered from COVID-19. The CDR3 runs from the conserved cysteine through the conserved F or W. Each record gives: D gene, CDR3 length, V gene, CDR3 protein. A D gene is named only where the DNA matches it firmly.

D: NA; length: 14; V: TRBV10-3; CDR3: CAISETGRPQPQHF
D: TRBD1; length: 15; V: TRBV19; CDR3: CASSTWTGNNYGYTF
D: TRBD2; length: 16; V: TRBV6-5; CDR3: CASSYGGLAASYEQYF
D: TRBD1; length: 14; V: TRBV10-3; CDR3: CAISDGTGHGELFF
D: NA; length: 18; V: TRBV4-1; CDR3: CASSQGRGGHPGDYGYTF
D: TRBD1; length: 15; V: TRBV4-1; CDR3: CASSQDTGGRETQYF
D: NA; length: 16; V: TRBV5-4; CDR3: CASRPTGPANTGELFF
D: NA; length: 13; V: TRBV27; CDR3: CASSLSLAETQYF
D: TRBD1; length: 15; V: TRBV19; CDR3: CASSIGTGDLKTQYF
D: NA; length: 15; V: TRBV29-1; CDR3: CSASTSSGGAGGYTF
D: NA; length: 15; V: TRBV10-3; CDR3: CAISDLADMLQGYTF
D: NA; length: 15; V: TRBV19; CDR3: CASSTTGASTDTQYF
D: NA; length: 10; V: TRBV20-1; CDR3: CSAGGNEAFF
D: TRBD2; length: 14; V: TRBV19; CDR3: CASSRTSGQETQYF
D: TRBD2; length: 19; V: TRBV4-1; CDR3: CASSQDIGTSGTSSYEQYF
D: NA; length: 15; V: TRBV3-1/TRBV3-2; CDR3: CASSQPASSYNEQFF
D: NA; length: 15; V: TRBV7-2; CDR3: CASSLARASSYEQYF
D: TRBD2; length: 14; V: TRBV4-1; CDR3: CASSQDREGAEQYF
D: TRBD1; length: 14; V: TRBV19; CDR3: CASSIPGGADIQYF
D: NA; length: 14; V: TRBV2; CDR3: CASKHVANTGELFF
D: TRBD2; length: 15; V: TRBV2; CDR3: CASSLSGRNQETQYF
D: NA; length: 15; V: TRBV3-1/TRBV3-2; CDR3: CASSQDSISYNEQFF
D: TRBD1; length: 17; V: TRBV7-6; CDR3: CASSLSGTVTSNTEAFF
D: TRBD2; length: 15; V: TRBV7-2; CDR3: CASSPGLAGKDTQYF
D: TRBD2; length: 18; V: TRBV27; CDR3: CASSQVLGLAGSPYEQYF
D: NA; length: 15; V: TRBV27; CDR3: CASSYLRDTPGELFF
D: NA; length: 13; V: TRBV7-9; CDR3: CASSLVQGDTQYF
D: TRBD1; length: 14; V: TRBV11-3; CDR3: CASSTGQSYNEQFF
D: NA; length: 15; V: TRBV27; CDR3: CASSIMAGSNQPQHF
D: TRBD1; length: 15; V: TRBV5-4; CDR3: CASSTTGAWGNTIYF
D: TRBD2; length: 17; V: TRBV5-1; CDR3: CASSPDPGRGGTGELFF
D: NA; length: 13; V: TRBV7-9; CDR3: CASSLTGNYEQYF
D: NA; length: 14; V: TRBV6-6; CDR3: CASSSTDRTYEQYF
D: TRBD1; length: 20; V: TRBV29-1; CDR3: CSVEDLLLPGQGMTKNIQYF
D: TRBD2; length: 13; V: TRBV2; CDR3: CASGTSGANEQYF
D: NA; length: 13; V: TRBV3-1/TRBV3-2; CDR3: CASSQQEDQPQHF
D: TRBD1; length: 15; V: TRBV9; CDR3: CASSLTGTGSETQYF
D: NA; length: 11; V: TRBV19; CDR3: CASRTGAEAFF
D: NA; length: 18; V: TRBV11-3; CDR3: CASSQIPHSAGYYNEQFF
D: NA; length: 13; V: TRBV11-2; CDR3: CASSLSADQPQHF
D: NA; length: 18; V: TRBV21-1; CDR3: CASSKVVAGGPGAGELFF
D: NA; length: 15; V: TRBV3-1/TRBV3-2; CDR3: CASSQDAGGNQPQHF
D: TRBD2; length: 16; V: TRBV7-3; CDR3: CASSISSGMSYNEQFF
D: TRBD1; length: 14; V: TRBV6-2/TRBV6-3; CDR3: CASSWGQGAGEQYF
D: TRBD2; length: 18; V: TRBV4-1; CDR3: CASSRGGLLADSSYEQYF
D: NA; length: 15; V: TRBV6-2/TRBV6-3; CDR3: CASSYSSAGPAEQYF
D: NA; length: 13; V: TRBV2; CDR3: CASSRTTYNEQFF
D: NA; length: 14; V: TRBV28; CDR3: CASSPGQGSTEAFF
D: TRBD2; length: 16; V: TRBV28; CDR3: CASTGAGTNPPETQYF